These T cell receptor beta chains were read from a single sample in a study of T cells expressing NK-cell markers. TCRdb reworked the 5' RACE reads into one entry per CDR3 protein, no DNA. The table lists about 380,000 distinct CDR3 sequences. Sequenced input: blood T cells: a sorted CD56 or NKG2C T cell subset, CD4+ or CD8+ T cells, or bulk PBMC T cells (not recorded which). Receptors originate from a man between 18 and 69 years old in good health. Each CDR3 is given with its conserved first and last residue. The order of the fields is J gene, V gene, CDR3 length, CDR3 protein.

TRBJ2-7 | TRBV7-9 | 15 | CASSSDRDKSYEQYF
TRBJ1-6 | TRBV20-1 | 15 | CSAGVGDPYNSPLHF
TRBJ2-2 | TRBV11-1 | 13 | CASSPRVAGELFF
TRBJ1-2 | TRBV12-3/TRBV12-4 | 15 | CASSLSGQGDYGYTF
TRBJ1-4 | TRBV28 | 15 | CASSPGGRNNEKLFF
TRBJ2-1 | TRBV5-1 | 16 | CASSLALVYSYNEQFF
TRBJ1-2 | TRBV2 | 15 | CASSGFGSSSYGYTF
TRBJ2-5 | TRBV30 | 14 | CAWSVGAAQETQYF
TRBJ1-4 | TRBV18 | 15 | CASSPPGSLDEKLFF
TRBJ2-2 | TRBV5-1 | 15 | CASRGGEGRTGELFF
TRBJ2-1 | TRBV6-2/TRBV6-3 | 15 | CASRSTGTSVGEQFF
TRBJ2-3 | TRBV2 | 14 | CATRDIFSTDTQYF
TRBJ2-3 | TRBV20-1 | 16 | CSARRGGRYSPDTQYF
TRBJ2-5 | TRBV27 | 16 | CASRPISGGHQETQYF
TRBJ2-1 | TRBV12-3/TRBV12-4 | 15 | CASSSAGTTYNEQFF
TRBJ2-7 | TRBV20-1 | 15 | CSATRLGTGAYEQYF
TRBJ2-1 | TRBV3-1 | 15 | CASSREGPLRNEQFF
TRBJ1-1 | TRBV3-1 | 13 | CASSRYSGSEAFF
TRBJ1-2 | TRBV5-1 | 14 | CASSSADRLYGYTF
TRBJ2-1 | TRBV6-5 | 14 | CASSYSIGRTEQFF
TRBJ2-1 | TRBV20-1 | 16 | CSARDPGISSYNEQFF
TRBJ1-2 | TRBV3-1 | 18 | CASSQKKEGLGIADGYTF
TRBJ1-6 | TRBV7-9 | 16 | CASSLTGGASNSPLHF
TRBJ2-1 | TRBV9 | 15 | CASSALAGVANEQFF
TRBJ1-2 | TRBV20-1 | 14 | CSAGDARSNYGYTF
TRBJ2-3 | TRBV5-1 | 18 | CASSLAGLAGGSTDTQYF
TRBJ2-2 | TRBV11-2 | 20 | CASSLVRRSESAGGPRELFF
TRBJ1-5 | TRBV28 | 15 | CASRNGQGSNQPQHF
TRBJ2-7 | TRBV7-8 | 14 | CASSLHPAAGEQYF
TRBJ2-7 | TRBV10-3 | 16 | CAISESGGSLGYEQYF
TRBJ2-7 | TRBV7-8 | 16 | CASTPVGAGSSYEQYF
TRBJ2-7 | TRBV12-5 | 15 | CASGRLNPELDEQYF
TRBJ2-3 | TRBV10-3 | 15 | CAISESSGSTDTQYF
TRBJ1-4 | TRBV5-1 | 17 | CASSRVQLGSVGEKLFF
TRBJ1-1 | TRBV6-2/TRBV6-3 | 13 | CASSYSQNTEAFF
TRBJ2-1 | TRBV12-5 | 13 | CASGFEPGNEQFF